The 32 T cell receptor beta chains given below trace back to one sample, sequenced in a study of cytomegalovirus exposure and HLA in healthy donors. Primers for the PCR totalled 60 Vbeta and 13 Jbeta. The table came from immunoSEQ multiplex PCR; TCRdb's copy has only in-frame clones and leaves some out. The sample has more than 95,000 clones; around 75% are singletons. The sequencing input was PBMCs. The receptors were sampled from a woman between 45 and 65 years old in good health and CMV-seropositive.

This chain uses TRBV2 with TRBJ2-5; the match to TRBD1 covers 10 bases. CDR1 SNHLY and CDR2 FYNNEI come from the germline V gene. After removal of 7 bases from V and 2 bases from J, the junction contained 7 bases not matched to a gene. The CDR3 runs to 15 residues. Here the CDR3 reads CASTGQGLAQETQYF. The CDR3 DNA is TGTGCCAGCACGGGACAGGGGCTTGCTCAAGAGACCCAGTACTTC. The full variable domain, rest sourced from reference TRBV2 and TRBJ2-5, is EPEVTQTPSHQVTQMGQEVILRCVPISNHLYFYWYRQILGQKVEFLVSFYNNEISEKSEIFDDQFSVERPDGSNFTLKIRSTKLEDSAMYFCASTGQGLAQETQYFGPGTRLLVL.

The V call is TRBV7-9, the J call TRBJ1-2; 8 positions agree with TRBD1. CDR1 is SEHNR, CDR2 FQNEAQ, per germline (reference sequence). J was trimmed by 6 bases and V by 4 bases; bases with no gene match: 10. This CDR3 comprises 15 residues. CDR3 in amino acids: CASSSPTQGENGYTF. DNA of the CDR3: TGTGCCAGCAGCTCGCCAACACAGGGGGAGAATGGCTACACCTTC.

V usage is TRBV18 and J usage is TRBJ2-1; D is perhaps TRBD2 (5 bases). Looked up from germline, CDR1 is KGHSH and CDR2 is LQKENI. The CDR3 totals 12 residues. The germline V and J ends were trimmed by 9 bases and 8 bases, with 14 bases remaining between them. The CDR3 region is CASSTEVDEQFF. In DNA form, the CDR3 reads TGTGCCAGTTCCACGGAGGTGGATGAGCAGTTCTTC.

The rearrangement uses TRBV10-3 and TRBJ2-3; 8 bases are shared with TRBD2. The CDR3 spans 16 residues. From germline, CDR1 is ENHRY and CDR2 SYGVKD. V lost 6 bases and J lost 0; bases outside the gene matches: 8. CDR3 sequence: CAIRDASGSSTDTQYF. For the CDR3, the DNA is TGTGCCATCAGGGACGCTAGCGGGTCTAGCACAGATACGCAGTATTTT.

The V call is TRBV2, the J call TRBJ2-5; D is perhaps TRBD2 (5 bases). The CDR3 spans 15 residues. CDR1 is SNHLY and CDR2 is FYNNEI in the germline V gene. Trimming shortened V by 4 bases and J by 5 bases, and 17 bases separated the two germline ends. The CDR3 sequence is CASSVGVGRQETQYF. The CDR3 DNA follows: TGTGCCAGCAGTGTGGGAGTAGGCCGCCAGGAGACCCAGTACTTC.

The CDR3 region is CASSMGLAFNEQYF. The CDR3 DNA is TGTGCCAGCAGCATGGGACTAGCGTTCAACGAGCAGTACTTC. This rearrangement joins TRBV2 to TRBJ2-7; TRBD2 aligns across 10 bases. This CDR3 contains 14 residues. Germline-derived CDR1 and CDR2 are SNHLY and FYNNEI. Trimming cost V 6 bases and J 5 bases; bases outside gene matches: 7.

The gene calls are TRBV7-3 and TRBJ2-3; 9 bases agree with TRBD1. Germline CDR1 SGHTA, CDR2 FQGTGA. V shed 3 bases, J shed 2 bases, and the junction held 3 bases outside the gene matches. The CDR3 is 15 amino acids. Written as DNA, the CDR3 is TGTGCCAGCAGCTTTGGGACAGGGAACACAGATACGCAGTATTTT. Translated, it gives CASSFGTGNTDTQYF.

The CDR3 here is CASSPEGDGAFF. The CDR3 DNA sequence: TGTGCCAGCAGCCCCGAGGGGGATGGAGCTTTCTTT. The V call is TRBV7-9, the J call TRBJ1-1; D is perhaps TRBD1 (6 bases). The V end lost 5 bases, the J end lost 10 bases, and 14 bases lay between the germline ends. The CDR3 length is 12 residues. CDR1 SEHNR and CDR2 FQNEAQ come from the germline V gene (reference sequence). The variable domain in full, completed from reference TRBV7-9 and TRBJ1-1, reads DTGVSQNPRHKITKRGQNVTFRCDPISEHNRLYWYRQTLGQGPEFLTYFQNEAQLEKSRLLSDRFSAERPKGSFSTLEIQRTEQGDSAMYLCASSPEGDGAFFGQGTRLTVV.

J is TRBJ1-2 and V is TRBV7-2, with 9 bases identical to TRBD1. This CDR3 has 13 residues. With 5 bases clipped from V and 7 bases from J, the junction kept 5 bases outside the gene matches. Germline CDR1 is SGHTA and CDR2 is FQGNSA. CDR3 DNA sequence: TGTGCCAGCAGCCCATGGACAGGGGCTGGCTACACCTTC. Its translation is CASSPWTGAGYTF.

The V and J genes are TRBV10-1 and TRBJ2-5, with D maybe TRBD2 (6 bases). The CDR3 is 14 amino acids. V was pared by 8 bases and J by 5 bases, with 18 bases between. Germline CDR1 reads WNHNN; CDR2 reads SYGVQD (reference sequence). In DNA form, the CDR3 reads TGCGCCAGCCCATTCCTTCGGGACTTCGAGACCCAGTACTTC. It encodes CASPFLRDFETQYF.

V usage is TRBV7-9 and J usage is TRBJ1-4; 9 bases are a match to TRBD1. Trimming cost V 1 base and J 8 bases; bases outside gene matches: 2. The CDR3 runs to 14 residues. Germline CDR1 is SEHNR and CDR2 is FQNEAQ (reference sequence). The CDR3 protein is CASSLGQGGEKLFF. The DNA of the CDR3 is TGTGCCAGCAGCTTAGGACAGGGGGGGGAAAAACTGTTTTTT.

The chain has TRBV11-2 and TRBJ2-7; 7 bases fit TRBD2. V lost 1 base, J lost 3 bases, and 9 bases stayed unmatched. The germline gives CDR1 SGHAT, CDR2 FQNNGV. The CDR3 sequence is 16 residues long. The chain's CDR3 is CASSLGGGTGVYEQYF. CDR3 coding DNA: TGTGCCAGCAGCTTAGGGGGGGGTACAGGTGTCTACGAGCAGTACTTC.

For the CDR3, the DNA is TGTGCCAGCAGCGCCTCGGGGGGGCAGGAAAAACTGTTTTTT. It specifies CASSASGGQEKLFF. The chain has TRBV9 and TRBJ1-4; tentative D call: TRBD1 (6 bases). Germline values: CDR1 SGDLS, CDR2 YYNGEE. This CDR3 is 14 amino acids long. Between the trimmed V and J ends, which lost 3 bases and 8 bases, there was a span of 14 bases.

The rearrangement joins TRBV5-1 to TRBJ2-7; 9 bases align to TRBD2. Germline CDR1 and CDR2: SGHRS and YFSETQ. V was pared by 1 base and J by 2 bases, with 10 bases of the junction left unmatched. The CDR3 contains 17 residues. The chain's CDR3 is CASSLRGSGSGAYEQYF. In DNA, the CDR3 is TGCGCCAGCAGCTTGAGGGGTAGCGGGAGCGGGGCCTACGAGCAGTACTTC.

This clone was observed once. The chain has TRBV6-5 and TRBJ1-2, with TRBD1 matching over 7 bases. The V gene's germline CDR1 is MNHEY and CDR2 SVGAGI. This CDR3 is 13 amino acids long. The V segment lost 0 bases and the J segment 7 bases; nucleotides outside the gene matches: 2. The CDR3 reads CASSYSQGGGYTF. The CDR3 nucleotides read TGTGCCAGCAGTTACTCCCAGGGGGGTGGCTACACCTTC.

The J gene is TRBJ2-3, the V gene TRBV30, with D maybe TRBD2 (5 bases). This CDR3 spans 14 amino acids. Trimming removed 0 bases at V and 1 base at J, with 8 bases between. The germline CDR1 and CDR2 sequences are GTSNPN and SVGIG (reference sequence). This CDR3 is CAWSVGEGTDTQYF. CDR3 coding DNA: TGTGCCTGGAGTGTCGGGGAAGGCACAGATACGCAGTATTTT.

The chain uses TRBV5-1 and TRBJ2-1; TRBD1 matches 9 bases. The CDR3 contains 14 residues. J lost 5 bases, V lost 4 bases, and 4 bases had no gene match. In germline, CDR1 is SGHRS, CDR2 YFSETQ. The CDR3 loop reads CASSPQGANNEQFF. CDR3 in DNA: TGCGCCAGCAGCCCACAGGGGGCGAACAATGAGCAGTTCTTC.

V gene TRBV9 combines with J gene TRBJ1-4; 7 positions agree with TRBD1. CDR1 and CDR2 from the germline V gene are SGDLS and YYNGEE. V lost 3 bases to trimming and J lost 7 bases; unmatched junction nucleotides: 6. The CDR3 consists of 14 residues. CDR3 region: CASSATGAPEKLFF. Written as DNA, the CDR3 is TGTGCCAGCAGCGCAACAGGGGCCCCTGAAAAACTGTTTTTT.

This clone was counted only a few times. The rearrangement links TRBV5-1 to TRBJ2-5; 9 nucleotides line up with TRBD2. The J call may be mistaken, given a closer DNA end match to TRBJ2-7. Germline V lookup: CDR1 SGHRS, CDR2 YFSETQ. This CDR3 is built from 15 residues. The DNA for the CDR3 is TGCGCCAGCAGCCCGGGGCGGGAGGGTATCTACGAGCAGTACTTC. This translates into CASSPGREGIYEQYF.

As to this clone: Mismatch with germline at one junction end may stem from a read error. This chain joins TRBV25-1 and TRBJ2-1; TRBD2 matches 13 bases. Germline values: CDR1 MGHDK, CDR2 SYGVNS. This CDR3 is built from 14 residues. CDR3 protein: CASSESTSGGSRVF. CDR3 nucleotide sequence: TGTGCCAGCAGTGAATCGACTAGCGGGGGGTCGCGGGTCTTC.

Note on this clone: Different DNA sequences within this sample yield the same CDR3. The rearrangement uses TRBV5-1 and TRBJ1-2; D might be TRBD1 (6 bases). Trimming cost V 2 bases and J 2 bases, with 7 bases left between them. CDR3 length equals 13 residues. Germline V gives CDR1 SGHRS, CDR2 YFSETQ. The CDR3 here is CASSFGTNYGYTF. DNA of the CDR3: TGCGCCAGCAGCTTCGGGACAAACTATGGCTACACCTTC.

The chain carries TRBV7-8 and TRBJ2-7; TRBD2 aligns across 7 bases. The CDR3 spans 17 residues. Germline trimming cut 3 bases from V and 5 bases from J; bases unmatched to any gene: 16. Germline V CDR1 and CDR2: SGHVS, FQNEAQ. The CDR3, as DNA: TGTGCCAGCAGCTTTAGTTTACAGCGGGGAAAATTTCACGAGCAGTACTTC. This codes for CASSFSLQRGKFHEQYF.

The V and J genes are TRBV27 and TRBJ1-1; possible D gene TRBD1, 6 bases. There are 16 residues in the CDR3. Trimming removed 0 bases from V and 1 base from J, with 12 bases in between. Germline CDR1 and CDR2: MNHEY and SMNVEV (reference sequence). CDR3 bases: TGTGCCAGCAGTTTATCGTTCGGGACACCGAACACTGAAGCTTTCTTT. Translating it yields CASSLSFGTPNTEAFF.

The chain is built from TRBV5-1 and TRBJ2-3; 12 positions agree with TRBD2. Germline V gene lookup returns CDR1 SGHRS and CDR2 YFSETQ. The trim removed 0 bases at V and 5 bases at J, leaving 10 bases unmatched. CDR3 length: 18 residues. CDR3 sequence (DNA): TGCGCCAGCAGCTTGGAAGGACTAGCGGGGCCACGGGGAGATACGCAGTATTTT. It specifies CASSLEGLAGPRGDTQYF.

The V and J genes are TRBV29-1 and TRBJ2-5, with D possibly being TRBD2 (5 bases). The J call could be wrong; TRBJ2-7 is a better fit for the DNA end. CDR1 is SQVTM and CDR2 is ANQGSEA in the germline V gene. The CDR3 is 15 residues long. In DNA, the CDR3 is TGCAGCGTCCGAACGGCCGGGGTGAGGTCCTACGAGCAGTACTTC. This gives the protein CSVRTAGVRSYEQYF.

The genes are TRBV4-1 and TRBJ2-3, with a tentative D call TRBD2 (6 bases). The CDR3 consists of 15 residues. Trimming cost V 1 base and J 2 bases, with 10 bases left between them. The germline gives CDR1 MGHRA, CDR2 YSYEKL. Here the CDR3 reads CASSQGWRDTDTQYF. The CDR3 DNA reads TGCGCCAGCAGCCAAGGGTGGAGGGACACAGATACGCAGTATTTT.

J is TRBJ2-5 and V is TRBV13; maybe TRBD2 (7 bases). The J call may be wrong; the DNA end is better matched by TRBJ2-7. Germline-derived CDR1 and CDR2 are PRHDT and FYEKMQ (reference sequence). This CDR3 is built from 14 residues. CDR3 region: CASSYLGGADEQYF. For the CDR3, the DNA is TGTGCCAGCAGCTACCTAGGGGGGGCGGACGAGCAGTACTTC.

This chain links TRBV7-6 with TRBJ1-2, with TRBD1 identical over 8 bases. Germline CDR1 is SGHVS and CDR2 is FNYEAQ. This CDR3 has 16 residues. The junction had 7 bases not matched to a gene; V was cut back by 4 bases and J by 0 bases. CDR3 loop: CASSWGTGTSNYGYTF. DNA for the CDR3: TGTGCCAGCAGCTGGGGGACAGGTACTTCTAACTATGGCTACACCTTC. Drawing the rest from reference TRBV7-6 and TRBJ1-2, the complete variable domain is GAGVSQSPRYKVTKRGQDVALRCDPISGHVSLYWYRQALGQGPEFLTYFNYEAQQDKSGLPNDRFSAERPEGSISTLTIQRTEQRDSAMYRCASSWGTGTSNYGYTFGSGTRLTVV.

On this clone itself: The same CDR3 is also encoded by other DNA sequences in this sample. The gene calls are TRBV5-4 and TRBJ2-7, with 7 nucleotides matching TRBD1. With 4 bases clipped from V and 0 bases from J, the junction kept 4 bases outside the gene matches. Germline CDR1 SGHNT, CDR2 YYREEE (reference sequence). The CDR3 contains 14 residues. The CDR3 nucleotides read TGTGCCAGCAGCCCGGACAGGAGCTCCTACGAGCAGTACTTC. It specifies CASSPDRSSYEQYF. The whole variable domain, remainder taken from reference TRBV5-4 and TRBJ2-7, is ETGVTQSPTHLIKTRGQQVTLRCSSQSGHNTVSWYQQALGQGPQFIFQYYREEENGRGNFPPRFSGLQFPNYSSELNVNALELDDSALYLCASSPDRSSYEQYFGPGTRLTVT.

This clone was recorded a few times. The CDR3: CASSLEGQGAPTEAFF. The CDR3 DNA reads TGTGCCAGCAGCTTAGAGGGACAGGGGGCGCCGACTGAAGCTTTCTTT. This rearrangement joins TRBV7-8 to TRBJ1-1; the match to TRBD1 covers 12 bases. The CDR3 has 16 residues. With V trimmed by 1 base and J by 5 bases, 5 bases remained unmatched. The germline V gene has CDR1 SGHVS and CDR2 FQNEAQ. The entire variable domain, with the rest obtained from reference TRBV7-8 and TRBJ1-1, is as follows: GAGVSQSPRYKVAKRGQDVALRCDPISGHVSLFWYQQALGQGPEFLTYFQNEAQLDKSGLPSDRFFAERPEGSVSTLKIQRTQQEDSAVYLCASSLEGQGAPTEAFFGQGTRLTVV.

The J gene is TRBJ2-7, the V gene TRBV21-1; the D call of TRBD2 is as the table states it, not checked on the DNA. TRBV21-1 is noted as a pseudogene. The length of the CDR3 is 16 residues. The CDR3 spells CASSRGTSGRVYEQYF. The CDR3 nucleotides are TGTGCCAGCAGCAGAGGGACTAGCGGGAGGGTCTACGAGCAGTACTTC.

The chain has TRBV14 and TRBJ2-3, with 7 positions matching TRBD2. The CDR3 extends over 16 amino acids. CDR1 is SGHDN, CDR2 FVKESK, per germline. V gave up 2 bases and J gave up 2 bases; unmatched junction bases: 7. The CDR3 DNA follows: TGTGCCAGCAGCCAACTTACGGGGGGAAACACAGATACGCAGTATTTT. It is translated as CASSQLTGGNTDTQYF.